These 26 T cell receptor beta chains originate from one sample sequenced in a study of cytomegalovirus exposure and HLA in healthy donors. Primers included in the PCR were 60 Vbeta and 13 Jbeta primers. Generated by immunoSEQ multiplex PCR, the TCRdb table keeps only in-frame clones and is missing some. This repertoire shows about 140,000 clones, about three quarters found once; its top ten account for 3.5% to 5%. The material sequenced was PBMCs. The receptors here all came from a man in his late teens or twenties in good health and CMV-seronegative.

The chain has TRBV28 and TRBJ2-2, with D possibly matching TRBD2 (5 bases). The CDR3 loop spans 15 amino acids. The V end was cut by 3 bases, the J end by 6 bases, with 14 bases between. Per germline, CDR1 MDHEN and CDR2 SYDVKM. CDR3 sequence (DNA): TGTGCCAGCAGTTTGCTCCTGTCTAGCTCCGGGGAGCTGTTTTTT. As protein: CASSLLLSSSGELFF.

The rearrangement links TRBV5-4 to TRBJ2-7; TRBD2 is a possible D gene (6 bases). This CDR3 contains 14 residues. Trimming stripped 4 bases from V and 4 bases from J, with 15 bases between. CDR1 and CDR2 (germline): SGHNT, YYREEE (reference sequence). The CDR3 DNA reads TGTGCCAGCAGCCGAGAAGGGGCGGGGTACGAGCAGTACTTC. Translation gives CASSREGAGYEQYF.

This clone was counted a single time. This rearrangement joins TRBV30 to TRBJ1-2; a weak D match, TRBD1 (5 bases). The V gene lost 0 bases and the J gene lost 4 bases, with 15 bases spanning the gap. The CDR3 loop spans 15 amino acids. Germline V lookup: CDR1 GTSNPN, CDR2 SVGIG (reference sequence). CDR3 coding DNA: TGTGCCTGGAGTGTAGGCAGTGGCGGGGCCTATGGCTACACCTTC. This encodes CAWSVGSGGAYGYTF.

The chain couples TRBV9 to TRBJ2-7, with 11 bases lining up with TRBD2. The CDR3 loop spans 15 amino acids. After removal of 4 bases from V and 6 bases from J, the junction contained 9 bases not matched to a gene. Germline CDR1 is SGDLS and CDR2 is YYNGEE. Written as DNA, the CDR3 is TGTGCCAGCAGCCTTTATAGCGGGGGGGCAGGCGAGCAGTACTTC. Protein product: CASSLYSGGAGEQYF.

The V call is TRBV4-1, the J call TRBJ2-2; 11 nucleotides agree with TRBD2. The CDR3 runs 16 residues. Trimming took 4 bases from V and 6 from J; bases not matched to a gene: 7. CDR1 and CDR2 (germline): MGHRA, YSYEKL. In DNA, the CDR3 is TGCGCCAGCAGCCTAGCGGGGGGGATCTGGTCCGGGGAGCTGTTTTTT. Translated: CASSLAGGIWSGELFF.

V and J are TRBV6-1 and TRBJ2-5; 9 bases line up with TRBD2. The ends lost 0 bases at V and 2 bases at J; junction bases unmatched: 10. This CDR3 is 18 amino acids long. Per germline, CDR1 MNHNS and CDR2 SASEGT. The CDR3 region has the DNA TGTGCCAGCAGTGAAGCGCGGTTCTTGACTAGCGGTCAAGAGACCCAGTACTTC. Protein product: CASSEARFLTSGQETQYF.

This chain links TRBV6-6 with TRBJ2-1; D not certain. This CDR3 has 15 residues. The V end lost 0 bases, the J end lost 0 bases, and 6 bases lay between the germline ends. The germline CDR1 and CDR2 sequences are MNHNY and SVGAGI (reference sequence). CDR3 nucleotides: TGTGCCAGCAGTTACTCAGAGAGCTCCTACAATGAGCAGTTCTTC. Its protein product is CASSYSESSYNEQFF.

The chain uses TRBV5-3 and TRBJ2-5; 14 bases map to TRBD2. TRBV5-3 is recorded as an ORF, its role being uncertain. The CDR3 runs to 14 residues. V was clipped by 4 bases and J by 11 bases; unmatched bases: 7. CDR3 nucleotides: TGTGCCAGAAGCCCCGGACTAGCGGGAGGAACTCAGTACTTC. It specifies CARSPGLAGGTQYF.

The chain employs TRBV6-5 and TRBJ2-2; 10 nucleotides align to TRBD1. Germline loops: CDR1 MNHEY, CDR2 SVGAGI. V lost 11 bases to trimming and J lost 4 bases; unmatched junction nucleotides: 4. The CDR3 sequence is 13 residues long. The CDR3 DNA sequence: TGTGCCGTGACAGGGGGCGTCACCGGGGAGCTGTTTTTT. Its protein product is CAVTGGVTGELFF.

The chain carries TRBV9 and TRBJ1-1; D remains unclear. The CDR3 contains 13 residues. The germline V gene encodes CDR1 SGDLS and CDR2 YYNGEE. V shed 4 bases and J shed 6 bases, with 13 bases lying between them. CDR3 in amino acids: CASSPHQSAEAFF. The DNA of the CDR3 is TGTGCCAGCAGCCCTCACCAGTCTGCTGAAGCTTTCTTT.

The gene calls are TRBV6-5 and TRBJ1-5; 7 positions match TRBD1. CDR3 length: 15 residues. Trimming removed 5 bases from V and 7 bases from J; junction bases left unmatched: 11. Germline V gene data show CDR1 as MNHEY and CDR2 as SVGAGI. CDR3 sequence reads: CASSPGVDRAQPQHF. CDR3 in DNA: TGTGCCAGCAGTCCAGGCGTCGACAGGGCGCAGCCCCAGCATTTT.

As concerns this clone: In the same sample, other DNA sequences code for this CDR3. The rearrangement uses TRBV5-1 and TRBJ2-3, with TRBD1 identical over 11 bases. With 4 bases clipped from V and 1 base from J, the junction kept 2 bases outside the gene matches. The CDR3 spans 15 residues. Germline V CDR1 and CDR2: SGHRS, YFSETQ. CDR3 in amino acids: CASSPGQGGTDTQYF. CDR3 DNA sequence: TGCGCCAGCAGCCCGGGACAGGGGGGCACAGATACGCAGTATTTT.

The rearrangement uses TRBV2 and TRBJ2-5; TRBD1 matches 7 bases. The length of the CDR3 is 12 residues. Germline-derived CDR1 and CDR2 are SNHLY and FYNNEI. Trimming took 6 bases from V and 5 from J; bases not matched to a gene: 3. For the CDR3, the DNA is TGTGCCAGCAGAGTGGGACAGGAGACCCAGTACTTC. Its protein product is CASRVGQETQYF.

The chain links TRBV18 to TRBJ2-3; perhaps TRBD1 as D (5 bases). V was shortened by 2 bases and J by 2 bases, with 8 bases between the two germline ends. The CDR3 loop spans 14 amino acids. The V gene's germline CDR1 is KGHSH and CDR2 LQKENI. In DNA form, the CDR3 reads TGTGCCAGCTCACCAACCAGGGACACAGATACGCAGTATTTT. Translated: CASSPTRDTDTQYF.

The CDR3 sequence: CSVYPGGGGEQYF. The CDR3 DNA reads TGCAGCGTTTATCCGGGAGGTGGTGGCGAGCAGTACTTC. The V gene is TRBV29-1, the J gene TRBJ2-7; 7 bases match TRBD2. V was pared by 5 bases and J by 6 bases, with 10 bases of the junction left unmatched. CDR1 is SQVTM and CDR2 is ANQGSEA in the germline V gene. This CDR3 has 13 residues.

This clone occurred a few times. The rearrangement uses TRBV29-1 and TRBJ2-7; D may be TRBD1 (7 bases). Germline loops: CDR1 SQVTM, CDR2 ANQGSEA. The ends were cut back, 1 base at V and 3 bases at J, with 13 bases in the middle. The CDR3 length is 14 residues. In DNA, the CDR3 is TGCAGCGTTGAAGTCGGGGGACAGTTCTACGAGCAGTACTTC. Translating it yields CSVEVGGQFYEQYF.

This clone was counted a few times. CDR3 sequence reads: CASSSGGIDDEQFF. The CDR3 coding sequence is TGCGCCAGCAGCAGCGGAGGGATTGATGATGAGCAGTTCTTC. The chain couples TRBV5-1 to TRBJ2-1; maybe TRBD2 (6 bases). Germline V gene data show CDR1 as SGHRS and CDR2 as YFSETQ. CDR3 length: 14 amino acids. V was cut by 4 bases and J by 8 bases, with 16 bases left in between. The full variable domain, in which reference TRBV5-1 and TRBJ2-1 provide the parts outside the CDR3, is KAGVTQTPRYLIKTRGQQVTLSCSPISGHRSVSWYQQTPGQGLQFLFEYFSETQRNKGNFPGRFSGRQFSNSRSEMNVSTLELGDSALYLCASSSGGIDDEQFFGPGTRLTVL.

Only a few counts were recorded for this clone. The chain carries TRBV6-1 and TRBJ2-1, with D tentatively TRBD1 (6 bases). CDR1 is MNHNS, CDR2 SASEGT, per germline. The CDR3 is 15 residues long. Trimming stripped 4 bases from V and 4 bases from J, with 14 bases between. The DNA of the CDR3 is TGTGCCAGCAGTGGACCAGGGGTGCCGTACAATGAGCAGTTCTTC. Amino acid sequence: CASSGPGVPYNEQFF.

This clone was detected a few times. This chain connects TRBV9 to TRBJ2-1; D may be TRBD2 (6 bases). V was cut by 0 bases and J by 4 bases, with 14 bases left in between. The germline gives CDR1 SGDLS, CDR2 YYNGEE. This CDR3 contains 16 residues. CDR3 in DNA: TGTGCCAGCAGCGTAGCTCTGGGGGGTAAATACAATGAGCAGTTCTTC. It yields the protein CASSVALGGKYNEQFF.

The rearrangement uses TRBV6-5 and TRBJ1-5; a weak D match, TRBD1 (5 bases). The germline V gene encodes CDR1 MNHEY and CDR2 SVGAGI. V lost 4 bases and J lost 3, with 16 bases in between. The CDR3 length is 16 residues. The CDR3 nucleotides are TGTGCCAGCAGTTCTCAAGGACAAGAGGACAATCAGCCCCAGCATTTT. Translated, it gives CASSSQGQEDNQPQHF.

This clone was seen only a few times. The rearrangement uses TRBV6-1 and TRBJ1-1, with 7 bases that match TRBD1. With 5 bases clipped from V and 3 bases from J, the junction kept 3 bases outside the gene matches. Per germline, CDR1 MNHNS and CDR2 SASEGT. This CDR3 has 13 amino acids. Written as DNA, the CDR3 is TGTGCCAGCAGTCTCCAGGGGGACACTGAAGCTTTCTTT. Translated, it gives CASSLQGDTEAFF.

The V and J genes are TRBV11-3 and TRBJ1-4; D not resolved. The ends were cut back, 5 bases at V and 8 bases at J, with 12 bases in the middle. The CDR3 runs to 13 residues. In germline, CDR1 is SGHNT, CDR2 YENEEA. The CDR3 bases are TGTGCCAGCAGCAAGGCAGCTAGCGAAAAACTGTTTTTT. Amino acids: CASSKAASEKLFF.

This chain joins TRBV11-2 and TRBJ2-5, with TRBD1 as a possible D gene (5 bases). The J call could be wrong; TRBJ2-7 is a better fit for the DNA end. Germline V lookup: CDR1 SGHAT, CDR2 FQNNGV. CDR3 length: 14 amino acids. Here the CDR3 reads CASSLSAGFYEQYF. The CDR3 coding sequence is TGTGCCAGCAGCTTAAGTGCAGGGTTCTACGAGCAGTACTTC.

The gene calls are TRBV6-6 and TRBJ1-1; 7 bases fit TRBD1. Germline loops: CDR1 MNHNY, CDR2 SVGAGI (reference sequence). With 2 bases clipped from V and 1 base from J, the junction kept 1 base outside the gene matches. This CDR3 region has 14 residues. CDR3 loop: CASSYRGPNTEAFF. CDR3 sequence (DNA): TGTGCCAGCAGTTACAGGGGGCCGAACACTGAAGCTTTCTTT.

The V gene is TRBV19, the J gene TRBJ1-2; 8 bases fit TRBD1. V shed 7 bases, J shed 4 bases, and the junction held 8 bases outside the gene matches. Germline values: CDR1 LNHDA, CDR2 SQIVND (reference sequence). CDR3 length equals 14 residues. CDR3 coding DNA: TGTGCCAGTACCGACAGGGGAAGTGTCTATGGCTACACCTTC. It is translated as CASTDRGSVYGYTF.

This clone has a handful of counts. The chain is built from TRBV30 and TRBJ2-7, with TRBD2 identical over 9 bases. The CDR3 consists of 17 residues. V dropped 1 base and J dropped 3; count of bases not matched to a gene: 13. From germline, CDR1 is GTSNPN and CDR2 SVGIG (reference sequence). CDR3 sequence: CAWSGGTSRGLGYEQYF. DNA for the CDR3: TGTGCCTGGAGTGGAGGGACTAGCAGGGGTTTGGGCTACGAGCAGTACTTC. Full variable domain (missing parts from reference TRBV30 and TRBJ2-7): SQTIHQWPATLVQPVGSPLSLECTVEGTSNPNLYWYRQAAGRGLQLLFYSVGIGQISSEVPQNLSASRPQDRQFILSSKKLLLSDSGFYLCAWSGGTSRGLGYEQYFGPGTRLTVT.